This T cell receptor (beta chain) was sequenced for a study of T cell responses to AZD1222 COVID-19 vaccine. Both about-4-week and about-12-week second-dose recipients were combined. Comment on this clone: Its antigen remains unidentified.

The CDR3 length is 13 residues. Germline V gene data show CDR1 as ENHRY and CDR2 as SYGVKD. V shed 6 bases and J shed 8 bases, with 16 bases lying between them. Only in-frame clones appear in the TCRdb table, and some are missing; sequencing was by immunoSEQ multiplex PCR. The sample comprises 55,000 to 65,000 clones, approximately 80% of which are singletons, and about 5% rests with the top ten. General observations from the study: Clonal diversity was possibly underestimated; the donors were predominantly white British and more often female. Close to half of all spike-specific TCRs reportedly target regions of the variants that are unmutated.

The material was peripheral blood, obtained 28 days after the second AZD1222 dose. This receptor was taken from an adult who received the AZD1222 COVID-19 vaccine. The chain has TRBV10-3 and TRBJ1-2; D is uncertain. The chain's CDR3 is CAIRARESEGYTF. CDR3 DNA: TGTGCCATCAGAGCCCGGGAGTCTGAGGGCTACACCTTC.